This TCR beta chain was identified in a study of Ad26.COV2.S vaccination and SARS-CoV-2 variants. As to treatment: roughly 20 received Ad26.COV2.S at low or high dose, single or two shots; about five received placebo; per-sample allocation not given. Sampling took place 63 days after the first vaccine or placebo injection. This CDR3 has 14 residues. Germline values: CDR1 KGHSH, CDR2 LQKENI. Trimming stripped 4 bases from V and 2 bases from J, with 12 bases between. In regard to this clone: Its cognate antigen is unknown.

Study-level results: Vaccine and placebo groups showed comparable non-spike TCR breadth.

The method was immunoSEQ multiplex PCR; TCRdb's version includes in-frame clones alone and lacks a portion of them. The sample lists 250,000 or so clones; 87% were seen once. This sequence joins TRBV18 and TRBJ2-7, with D perhaps TRBD1 (7 bases). The receptor was isolated from a person aged 18-60 years who received the Ad26.COV2.S COVID-19 vaccine or a placebo. The sample here was peripheral blood, taken in a trial of Ad26.COV2.S vaccine versus placebo. In nucleotides, the CDR3 is TGTGCCAGCTCACAGGAGGGGGCCGCCTACGAGCAGTACTTC. This encodes CASSQEGAAYEQYF.